Presented here are 15 T cell receptor beta chains from one specimen sequenced in a study of breast tumors, draining lymph nodes, adjacent tissues. MiXCR was run by TCRdb on the multiplex PCR reads, yielding one entry per CDR3 protein. The table has approximately 210,000 distinct CDR3 sequences, under 35% seen once. Samples came from axillary lymph nodes draining the breast cancer. Sequencing input: axillary lymph node tissue. The receptors were sampled from a female donor with breast cancer. Some clones in this sample may be carry-over from other donors' samples.

This clonotype was seen only a few times. The chain couples TRBV7-2 to TRBJ1-1, with 8 bases lining up with TRBD1. The CDR3 is made up of 15 amino acids. Germline V gene sequence: CDR1 SGHTA, CDR2 FQGNSA. The V segment lost 3 bases and the J segment 4 bases; nucleotides outside the gene matches: 7. The CDR3 DNA reads as TGTGCCAGCAGCTTTCTTCAGGGGGCGGGCACTGAAGCTTTCTTT. Its translation: CASSFLQGAGTEAFF. Combining the CDR3 with reference TRBV7-2 and TRBJ1-1 gives the whole variable domain GAGVSQSPSNKVTEKGKDVELRCDPISGHTALYWYRQSLGQGLEFLIYFQGNSAPDKSGLPSDRFSAERTGGSVSTLTIQRTQQEDSAVYLCASSFLQGAGTEAFFGQGTRLTVV.

At least ten counts were recorded for this clonotype. This rearrangement joins TRBV11-2 to TRBJ2-3, with D possibly matching TRBD2 (5 bases). Trimming stripped 1 base from V and 6 bases from J, with 14 bases between. This CDR3 spans 15 amino acids. Germline CDR1 reads SGHAT; CDR2 reads FQNNGV. The CDR3 here is CASSLARGPVDTQYF. As DNA, the CDR3 is TGTGCCAGCAGCTTAGCTCGAGGGCCGGTCGATACGCAGTATTTT.

In its sample, this clonotype was seen a few times. J is TRBJ1-2 and V is TRBV28; D remains ambiguous. V lost 6 bases to trimming and J lost 0 bases, with 23 bases between them. Germline CDR1 MDHEN, CDR2 SYDVKM. The CDR3 runs to 18 residues. CDR3 in amino acids: CASSTWLEEGPANYGYTF. In DNA, the CDR3 is TGTGCCAGCAGCACCTGGCTTGAGGAGGGTCCAGCTAACTATGGCTACACCTTC.

This clonotype was seen only once. A much more abundant neighbour one base away suggests this may be a read error. V usage is TRBV14 and J usage is TRBJ2-7, with D unclear. Germline V gives CDR1 SGHDN, CDR2 FVKESK. The V gene lost 0 bases and the J gene lost 9 bases, with 21 bases spanning the gap. This CDR3 has 16 residues. The CDR3 DNA reads TGTGCCAGCAGCCAAGAGTTCGGCTATTTGCCCAGCGCGCAGTACTTC. Protein sequence: CASSQEFGYLPSAQYF.

This clonotype appeared many times. The rearrangement uses TRBV6-5 and TRBJ2-7; 9 bases are a match to TRBD1. The CDR3 loop spans 16 amino acids. Germline trimming cut 2 bases from V and 3 bases from J; bases unmatched to any gene: 8. Germline V CDR1 and CDR2: MNHEY, SVGAGI. This chain's CDR3 is CASSYTGTGSVYEQYF. The DNA for the CDR3 is TGTGCCAGCAGTTACACCGGGACAGGGTCGGTCTACGAGCAGTACTTC.

This clonotype was observed at least ten times. A much more abundant neighbour one base away suggests this may be a read error. The chain couples TRBV4-2 to TRBJ2-3, with D unresolved. In germline, CDR1 is LGHNA, CDR2 YNFKEQ. The CDR3 has 12 residues. CDR3 amino acids: CVSSPQENTQYF. The CDR3 DNA follows: TGTGTCAGCAGTCCCCAGGAGAATACGCAGTATTTT.

This clonotype was counted ten times or more. The chain uses TRBV7-9 and TRBJ2-5, with D perhaps being TRBD1 or TRBD2 (5 bases each). V lost 5 bases and J lost 1, with 11 bases in between. CDR1 and CDR2 (germline): SEHNR, FQNEAQ (reference sequence). The CDR3 is made up of 14 amino acids. For the CDR3, the DNA is TGTGCCAGCAGCGGCCGGGACCTCCAAGAGACCCAGTACTTC. This gives the protein CASSGRDLQETQYF. The variable domain in full, with the rest retrieved from reference TRBV7-9 and TRBJ2-5, is DTGVSQNPRHKITKRGQNVTFRCDPISEHNRLYWYRQTLGQGPEFLTYFQNEAQLEKSRLLSDRFSAERPKGSFSTLEIQRTEQGDSAMYLCASSGRDLQETQYFGPGTRLLVL.

The rearrangement uses TRBV2 and TRBJ2-3, with D possibly TRBD2 on 5 matching bases. Germline-derived CDR1 and CDR2 are SNHLY and FYNNEI. Trimming took off 6 bases at V and 6 bases at J, with 25 bases between the two ends. The CDR3 totals 17 residues. The CDR3 DNA reads TGTGCCAGCAGCATCCCCGAGGGAACCGGGGATTGGGATACGCAGTATTTT. It specifies CASSIPEGTGDWDTQYF.

This clonotype was found many times. This chain uses TRBV10-3 with TRBJ2-3; 7 nucleotides align to TRBD1. Germline V gives CDR1 ENHRY, CDR2 SYGVKD. There are 14 residues in the CDR3. With 5 bases clipped from V and 2 bases from J, the junction kept 4 bases outside the gene matches. The CDR3 spells CAISRGQPTDTQYF. CDR3 sequence (DNA): TGTGCCATCAGTCGGGGACAGCCCACAGATACGCAGTATTTT.

This clonotype was seen ten or more times. The V gene is TRBV12-3 or TRBV12-4, the J gene TRBJ2-3; the D gene is possibly TRBD1 (5 bases). Between the trimmed V and J ends, which lost 5 bases and 1 base, there was a span of 13 bases. The CDR3 is 15 residues long. CDR3 nucleotide sequence: TGTGCCAGCAGTGAACAGGAAGGGGGCACAGATACGCAGTATTTT. Residues: CASSEQEGGTDTQYF.

The sample holds many counts of this clonotype. The gene calls are TRBV5-6 and TRBJ2-5; 7 bases line up with TRBD2. This CDR3 contains 14 residues. Losses at the gene ends were 1 base for V and 4 bases for J; bases not matched to a gene: 4. The V gene's germline CDR1 is SGHDT and CDR2 YYEEEE. In nucleotides, the CDR3 is TGTGCCAGCAGCTTGCGGGGAGGGGTAGAGACCCAGTACTTC. It specifies CASSLRGGVETQYF.

This clonotype was picked up many times. The chain combines TRBV2 with TRBJ2-3, with 7 bases that match TRBD2. The CDR3 is 15 amino acids. V dropped 4 bases and J dropped 4; count of bases not matched to a gene: 8. Germline V gene sequence: CDR1 SNHLY, CDR2 FYNNEI. The CDR3 sequence is CASSGGGGIADTQYF. The DNA of the CDR3 is TGTGCCAGCAGTGGTGGCGGGGGAATCGCAGATACGCAGTATTTT.

With regard to this clonotype: The conserved final phenylalanine or tryptophan is absent from the CDR3, which likely points to a read error. This chain uses TRBV12-3 or TRBV12-4 with TRBJ1-4, with a tentative D call TRBD1 (6 bases). This CDR3 comprises 15 residues. Trimming stripped 4 bases from V and 8 bases from J, with 17 bases between. The CDR3 spells CASSSEITRGEKLFL. CDR3 coding DNA: TGTGCCAGCAGTTCCGAAATAACGAGGGGGGAAAAACTGTTTCTT.

Regarding this clonotype: The junction shows a germline mismatch at one end, possibly a read error. The chain carries TRBV7-8 and TRBJ1-5; D is possibly TRBD1 (5 bases). This CDR3 contains 13 residues. Germline V gene data show CDR1 as SGHVS and CDR2 as FQNEAQ. The CDR3 DNA reads as TGTGTCAGCAGCTTAGGGGTCAATCAGCCCCAGCATTTC. Translating it yields CVSSLGVNQPQHF.

At least ten counts were recorded for this clonotype. The chain links TRBV20-1 to TRBJ2-3, with TRBD2 identical over 11 bases. This CDR3 spans 14 amino acids. Germline V gene sequence: CDR1 DFQATT, CDR2 SNEGSKA (reference sequence). After removal of 6 bases from V and 1 base from J, the junction contained 3 bases not matched to a gene. The CDR3 DNA is TGCAGTGCCCAGACTAGCGGGGGCACAGATACGCAGTATTTT. Residues: CSAQTSGGTDTQYF.